The rows below give T cell receptor beta chains drawn from one sample of a study of control samples from healthy donors and cancer patients. Libraries were prepared by immunoSEQ multiplex PCR; TCRdb keeps only in-frame clonotypes and omits some of them. The table lists some 70,000 clones, more than 80% of them singletons, with about 3.1% in the top ten. The sequencing input was PBMCs. The source of these receptors is a woman aged 45-60 years with lung cancer. CDR3s include the opening cysteine and the closing phenylalanine or tryptophan. The D gene is left open where the match is weak. Clone size is not always given. Where it is, it says once, few, many or a class for expanded clones.

size,J,D,V,DNA,CDR3
NA,TRBJ1-1,TRBD1,TRBV5-1,TGCGCCAGCTCCGGACAGGGGGGAAACACTGAAGCTTTCTTT,CASSGQGGNTEAFF
NA,TRBJ2-1,NA,TRBV19,TGTGCCAGTAGTATCAACCAGGACCCCTACAATGAGCAGTTCTTC,CASSINQDPYNEQFF
NA,TRBJ1-2,NA,TRBV13,TGTGCCAGCAGCCCCAGTGGGGGCAGAGATGGCTACACCTTC,CASSPSGGRDGYTF
NA,TRBJ1-1,NA,TRBV11-2,TGTGCCAGCAGCTTACGGGGCACTGAAGCTTTCTTT,CASSLRGTEAFF
NA,TRBJ1-5,TRBD1,TRBV6-5,TGTGCCAGCAGCGGGACAGTAGGGCAGCCCCAGCATTTT,CASSGTVGQPQHF
NA,TRBJ1-1,TRBD1,TRBV5-1,TGCGCCAGCAGCTTTGGGACAGGTTTGAACACTGAAGCTTTCTTT,CASSFGTGLNTEAFF
NA,TRBJ2-2,NA,TRBV15,TGTGCCACCACGCTTGATAGGCAGGCGAACACCGGGGAGCTGTTTTTT,CATTLDRQANTGELFF
NA,TRBJ1-3,NA,TRBV30,TGTGCCTGGAGTGCCGGACATCGCTCTGGAAACACCATATATTTT,CAWSAGHRSGNTIYF
NA,TRBJ1-2,NA,TRBV5-4,TGTGCCAGCAGCGCGAACTATGGCTACACCTTC,CASSANYGYTF
NA,TRBJ2-3,NA,TRBV28,TGTGCCAGCAAGGCAGGGGGCACAGATACGCAGTATTTT,CASKAGGTDTQYF
NA,TRBJ1-2,NA,TRBV7-2,TGTGCCAGCAGCTTAGCGTCGAAAGGCTACACCTTC,CASSLASKGYTF
few,TRBJ2-5,NA,TRBV7-2,TGTGCCAGCAGACCTGGGTCCGGTTGGGAGACCCAGTACTTC,CASRPGSGWETQYF
NA,TRBJ2-2,TRBD1,TRBV7-7,TGTGCCAGCAGCCGGGGACAGCTAAACACCGGGGAGCTGTTTTTT,CASSRGQLNTGELFF
NA,TRBJ1-1,NA,TRBV7-9,TGTGCCAGCAGCTTAATTGCCGGGAACACTGAAGCTTTCTTT,CASSLIAGNTEAFF
NA,TRBJ1-1,NA,TRBV5-5,TGTGCCAGCAGCTTGTTTGGGGGGGACACTGAAGCTTTCTTT,CASSLFGGDTEAFF
NA,TRBJ2-6,NA,TRBV7-3,TGTGCCAGCAGCTTAAATCAGGGAGGAATTACTGGGGCCAACGTCCTGACTTTC,CASSLNQGGITGANVLTF
NA,TRBJ2-7,NA,TRBV29-1,TGCAGCGTGCTCCGGGACATAGACGAGCAGTACTTC,CSVLRDIDEQYF
NA,TRBJ1-1,NA,TRBV30,TGTGCCTGGACGGCTCTGACAGTACTGAGGAACACTGAAGCTTTCTTT,CAWTALTVLRNTEAFF
NA,TRBJ2-7,NA,TRBV9,TGTGCCAGCAGCTCCTCCCCAGACCCTTCCTACGAGCAGTACTTC,CASSSSPDPSYEQYF
NA,TRBJ2-3,NA,TRBV9,TGTGCCAGCAGCGTAGGTACAGCCGGGGGCACAGATACGCAGTATTTT,CASSVGTAGGTDTQYF
NA,TRBJ1-1,NA,TRBV6-6,TGTGCCAGCAGTTATAGGACAGCGGGTGAAGCTTTCTTT,CASSYRTAGEAFF
NA,TRBJ2-5,NA,TRBV9,TGTGCCAGCAGCGAGCAGGTCGGAATATTAGAGACCCAGTACTTC,CASSEQVGILETQYF
NA,TRBJ1-2,NA,TRBV6-5,TGTGCCAGCAGTTACTCCTCGGCGGCCAACTATGGCTACACCTTC,CASSYSSAANYGYTF
NA,TRBJ2-3,NA,TRBV19,TGTGCCAGTAAGGATAGCACAGATACGCAGTATTTT,CASKDSTDTQYF
few,TRBJ2-1,NA,TRBV10-3,TGTGCCATCAGTGAGTCAGTGGGAGATGAGCAGTTCTTC,CAISESVGDEQFF
NA,TRBJ2-7,NA,TRBV30,TGTGCCTGGAGTGTAATAACGGGGGGCCCCTACGAGCAGTACTTC,CAWSVITGGPYEQYF
NA,TRBJ1-2,NA,TRBV4-3,TGCGCCAGCAGCCAAGTTTCGGACAGCTTAGGGCATGGCTACACCTTC,CASSQVSDSLGHGYTF
NA,TRBJ1-2,NA,TRBV18,TGTGCCAGCTCACCACAACCGACAGATGGCTACACCTTC,CASSPQPTDGYTF
NA,TRBJ2-4,TRBD2,TRBV28,TGTGCCAGCGGGTGGGGGGGAGGAAACATTCAGTACTTC,CASGWGGGNIQYF
once,TRBJ1-2,TRBD1,TRBV25-1,TGTGCCAGCAGTGAGGGAGGGGGCGACTATGGCTACACCTTC,CASSEGGGDYGYTF
NA,TRBJ2-3,TRBD2,TRBV9,TGTGCCAGCAGCTGGCGGGGGGCCCCAGCTAATACGCAGTATTTT,CASSWRGAPANTQYF
NA,TRBJ2-2,NA,TRBV7-2,TGTGCCAGCAGCTTATTGGTCTGGACACCGAACACCGGGGAGCTGTTTTTT,CASSLLVWTPNTGELFF
NA,TRBJ1-2,NA,TRBV3-1/TRBV3-2,TGTGCCAGCAGCCATTGGGATTCTAACTATGGCTACACCTTC,CASSHWDSNYGYTF
few,TRBJ2-1,NA,TRBV29-1,TGCAGCGTTGGCAGGGGTGGCAATGAGCAGTTCTTC,CSVGRGGNEQFF
NA,TRBJ1-5,NA,TRBV6-2/TRBV6-3,TGTGCCAGCAGCACCCGCGGCACAGGGACTTATCAGCCCCAGCATTTT,CASSTRGTGTYQPQHF
NA,TRBJ2-5,NA,TRBV5-1,TGCGCCAGCAGCTTGGGACCCCAAGAGACCCAGTACTTC,CASSLGPQETQYF
NA,TRBJ1-2,NA,TRBV27,TGTGCCAGCAGTTTAGTGGCGACGGCCTATGGCTACACCTTC,CASSLVATAYGYTF
NA,TRBJ1-1,TRBD1,TRBV5-6,TGTGCCAGCAGCTCCGGGACAGGGATTCACCCGAACACTGAAGCTTTCTTT,CASSSGTGIHPNTEAFF
NA,TRBJ1-4,NA,TRBV18,TGTGCCAGCTCACTATATTCTGATCAGTTTAAAAGAGAAAAACTGTTTTTT,CASSLYSDQFKREKLFF
many,TRBJ1-5,NA,TRBV12-3/TRBV12-4,TGTGCCAGCAGCGCGACGGTCAATCAGCCCCAGCATTTT,CASSATVNQPQHF
NA,TRBJ1-3,NA,TRBV28,TGTGCCAGCGGGGGTAGCTCTGGAAACACCATATATTTT,CASGGSSGNTIYF
NA,TRBJ1-2,TRBD1,TRBV29-1,TGCAGCGTCTTGACAGGGGACTATGGCTACACCTTC,CSVLTGDYGYTF
once,TRBJ1-3,NA,TRBV12-3/TRBV12-4,TGCGGGTCAAGAGGGGGAGGAAACACCATATATTTT,CGSRGGGNTIYF
NA,TRBJ2-1,TRBD1,TRBV5-8,TGTGCCAGCAGCATTTCCGGGACAGCCTACAATGAGCAGTTCTTC,CASSISGTAYNEQFF
once,TRBJ1-5,TRBD1,TRBV20-1,TGCAGTGCTAGTCCGACAGGGGGTGTAAATCAGCCCCAGCATTTT,CSASPTGGVNQPQHF
NA,TRBJ2-2,NA,TRBV10-2,TGCGCCAGCAGTGATTACAGGCGTGACACCGGGGAGCTGTTTTTT,CASSDYRRDTGELFF
NA,TRBJ2-5,NA,TRBV10-2,TGCGCCAGCAGTGACCCCTCCGGGCCCCGACTGGAGACCCAGTACTTC,CASSDPSGPRLETQYF
NA,TRBJ1-5,NA,TRBV19,TGTGCCAGTATATCCGGGGGCGAAGGTCAGCCCCAGCATTTT,CASISGGEGQPQHF
NA,TRBJ2-7,NA,TRBV14,TGTGCCAGCAGCCCTCTGGGGCCGTCTTACGAGCAGTACTTC,CASSPLGPSYEQYF
NA,TRBJ1-1,NA,TRBV5-1,TGCGCCAGCAGCTTGTATGGGGCTGAAGCTTTCTTT,CASSLYGAEAFF
NA,TRBJ2-1,NA,TRBV7-9,TGTGCCAGCAGCTTCCTTGGAGAGCAGTTCTTC,CASSFLGEQFF
NA,TRBJ2-7,NA,TRBV18,TGTGCCAGCTCACGCCGGGACACTTCCTACGAGCAGTACTTC,CASSRRDTSYEQYF
NA,TRBJ2-2,TRBD1,TRBV6-2/TRBV6-3,TGTGCCAGCAGTTACTCCCGGGACAGGAACACCGGGGAGCTGTTTTTT,CASSYSRDRNTGELFF
NA,TRBJ2-3,NA,TRBV5-4,TGTGCCAGCACCAACGGACGGGGGCAGTATTTT,CASTNGRGQYF
NA,TRBJ1-1,NA,TRBV5-4,TGTGCCAGCAGCTTGGAGGGAGAAGCTTTCTTT,CASSLEGEAFF
NA,TRBJ2-1,NA,TRBV27,TGTGCCAGCAGTCTGCGGGTCCTCTCCTACAATGAGCAGTTCTTC,CASSLRVLSYNEQFF
NA,TRBJ1-5,TRBD1,TRBV6-5,TGTGCCAGCAAACCGGGACAGAGAAGTCAGCCCCAGCATTTT,CASKPGQRSQPQHF
NA,TRBJ1-3,TRBD1,TRBV5-1,TGCGCCAGCAGCTTGGAGGCAGGGGGAGGAAACACCATATATTTT,CASSLEAGGGNTIYF
NA,TRBJ1-1,NA,TRBV7-2,TGTGCCAGCAGCTTAGTACAGGGAATGATCGCTGAAGCTTTCTTT,CASSLVQGMIAEAFF
NA,TRBJ2-1,TRBD1,TRBV29-1,TGCAGCGTTGCCTTCCGGGACAGAAACTACAATGAGCAGTTCTTC,CSVAFRDRNYNEQFF